The 28 T cell receptor beta chains in this list originate from one sample, sequenced in a study of T cell responses to AZD1222 COVID-19 vaccine. Method: immunoSEQ multiplex PCR; TCRdb's copy keeps in-frame clones and lacks some. This sample has around 99,000 clones, with about 89% found just once. The sequences come from peripheral blood, collected 28 days after the second AZD1222 dose. Receptors were obtained from an adult who received the AZD1222 COVID-19 vaccine.

V gene TRBV28 combines with J gene TRBJ1-6; weak D call: TRBD1 (5 bases). With 3 bases removed from V and 7 bases from J, the gap between germline ends came to 19 bases. Germline loops: CDR1 MDHEN, CDR2 SYDVKM. The CDR3 sequence is 17 residues long. The CDR3 region is CASSLRLQGIGNSPLHF. Written as DNA, the CDR3 is TGTGCCAGCAGTTTGAGGCTCCAGGGAATCGGCAATTCACCCCTCCACTTT.

The rearrangement links TRBV27 to TRBJ1-1, with a possible D match to TRBD1 (6 bases). The CDR3 has 14 amino acids. The V gene's germline CDR1 is MNHEY and CDR2 SMNVEV (reference sequence). V lost 4 bases and J 1 base, leaving 10 bases between the germline ends. The CDR3 DNA reads as TGTGCCAGCAGTTGGGGGCAGGGGAACACTGAAGCTTTCTTT. Translating it yields CASSWGQGNTEAFF.

The gene calls are TRBV5-4 and TRBJ2-7, with 7 bases matching TRBD1. V shed 3 bases, J shed 2 bases, and the junction held 5 bases outside the gene matches. CDR1 and CDR2 from the germline V gene are SGHNT and YYREEE (reference sequence). This CDR3 region has 14 residues. The CDR3 sequence is CASSSQGKPYEQYF. The CDR3, as DNA: TGTGCCAGCAGCTCACAGGGGAAACCCTACGAGCAGTACTTC.

V gene TRBV19 combines with J gene TRBJ1-2, with TRBD1 matching over 8 bases. Germline loops: CDR1 LNHDA, CDR2 SQIVND (reference sequence). This CDR3 spans 16 amino acids. V lost 5 bases, J lost 5 bases, and 13 bases stayed unmatched. The chain's CDR3 is CASSSSGTGLVYGYTF. Written as DNA, the CDR3 is TGTGCCAGTAGTTCATCCGGGACAGGCCTCGTATATGGCTACACCTTC. The full variable domain, rest sourced from reference TRBV19 and TRBJ1-2, is DGGITQSPKYLFRKEGQNVTLSCEQNLNHDAMYWYRQDPGQGLRLIYYSQIVNDFQKGDIAEGYSVSREKKESFPLTVTSAQKNPTAFYLCASSSSGTGLVYGYTFGSGTRLTVV.

The rearrangement joins TRBV5-5 to TRBJ2-1; D gene unclear. Germline V gives CDR1 SGHKS, CDR2 YYEKEE (reference sequence). This CDR3 region has 9 residues. V dropped 8 bases and J dropped 4 bases, with 1 base sitting between them. CDR3 sequence (DNA): TGTGCCAGGTACAATGAGCAGTTCTTC. It encodes CARYNEQFF.

The CDR3 sequence: CASSTTGTGTRYEQYF. CDR3 DNA sequence: TGCGCCAGCAGCACAACCGGGACAGGGACGCGCTACGAGCAGTACTTC. The rearrangement links TRBV5-1 to TRBJ2-7; TRBD1 matches 9 bases. J was trimmed by 3 bases and V by 4 bases; bases with no gene match: 11. Looked up from germline, CDR1 is SGHRS and CDR2 is YFSETQ. This CDR3 is built from 16 residues.

The rearrangement links TRBV7-3 to TRBJ2-2, with 13 bases lining up with TRBD2. Trimming took 5 bases from V and 4 from J; bases not matched to a gene: 16. This CDR3 region has 20 residues. Germline values: CDR1 SGHTA, CDR2 FQGTGA. CDR3 amino acids: CASSPWGGTSGTAGTGELFF. CDR3 coding DNA: TGTGCCAGCAGCCCATGGGGGGGGACTAGCGGGACGGCGGGCACCGGGGAGCTGTTTTTT.

The rearrangement joins TRBV19 to TRBJ2-4, with D uncertain. Germline lookup yields CDR1 LNHDA and CDR2 SQIVND (reference sequence). CDR3 size: 14 residues. The V gene lost 10 bases and the J gene lost 1 base, with 14 bases spanning the gap. CDR3 DNA sequence: TGTGCCACCGCCCCTCTGATGGCCAAAAACATTCAGTACTTC. Translating gives CATAPLMAKNIQYF.

The chain couples TRBV28 to TRBJ1-5; D might be TRBD1 (5 bases). The V end was cut by 8 bases, the J end by 4 bases, with 12 bases between. This CDR3 region has 13 residues. Germline V CDR1 and CDR2: MDHEN, SYDVKM. CDR3: CASCGTSNQPQHF. CDR3 coding DNA: TGTGCCAGCTGCGGGACCAGTAATCAGCCCCAGCATTTT.

This rearrangement joins TRBV19 to TRBJ1-5; 8 bases are a match to TRBD1. Germline CDR1 and CDR2: LNHDA and SQIVND (reference sequence). CDR3 length: 14 amino acids. V gave up 8 bases and J gave up 3 bases; unmatched junction bases: 6. The CDR3 DNA follows: TGTGCCAGTCGTGGACAGGGCAACAATCAGCCCCAGCATTTT. Translated, it gives CASRGQGNNQPQHF.

V usage is TRBV30 and J usage is TRBJ1-1; D perhaps matches TRBD1 (6 bases). Trimming took 4 bases from V and 11 from J, leaving 17 bases between them. The CDR3 is 12 residues long. Germline assignment: CDR1 GTSNPN and CDR2 SVGIG (reference sequence). The CDR3 region is CAWNRDRPAAFF. In DNA, the CDR3 is TGTGCCTGGAACCGAGACAGGCCGGCCGCTTTCTTT.

Only a few counts were recorded for this clone. The J gene is TRBJ2-3, the V gene TRBV12-5, with 11 nucleotides matching TRBD2. Germline CDR1 reads LGHNT; CDR2 reads FRNRAP. V shed 4 bases, J shed 3 bases, and the junction held 3 bases outside the gene matches. There are 15 residues in the CDR3. The CDR3 nucleotides read TGTGCTAGTGGTTCGGGACTAGCGGCAACAGATACGCAGTATTTT. Its protein is CASGSGLAATDTQYF.

This clone was observed once. The chain recombines TRBV5-4 with TRBJ2-1, with 12 nucleotides matching TRBD2. The germline V gene has CDR1 SGHNT and CDR2 YYREEE (reference sequence). CDR3 length equals 16 residues. V lost 2 bases and J lost 4; bases outside the gene matches: 4. CDR3 coding DNA: TGTGCCAGCAGCTTTGCCGGGACTAGCGGGTACAATGAGCAGTTCTTC. This translates into CASSFAGTSGYNEQFF.

DNA for the CDR3: TGCGCCAGCAGCCAAGTCAGGCAGCCCGACTCCTACGAGCAGTACTTC. As protein: CASSQVRQPDSYEQYF. V gene TRBV4-1 combines with J gene TRBJ2-7, with no clear D. The CDR3 covers 16 residues. V shed 1 base and J shed 0 bases, with 13 bases lying between them. Germline V gene sequence: CDR1 MGHRA, CDR2 YSYEKL.

The chain carries TRBV5-4 and TRBJ2-5; possibly TRBD2 for D (5 bases). The CDR3 extends over 15 amino acids. CDR1 SGHNT and CDR2 YYREEE come from the germline V gene (reference sequence). The germline V and J ends were trimmed by 0 bases and 1 base, with 10 bases remaining between them. The CDR3 nucleotides read TGTGCCAGCAGCTTGGCTTCGGACTTCCAAGAGACCCAGTACTTC. This codes for CASSLASDFQETQYF.

This clone was counted a few times. The rearrangement joins TRBV14 to TRBJ1-2; the D is unclear. The V and J ends lost 4 bases and 3 bases respectively, with 9 bases between them. Germline loops: CDR1 SGHDN, CDR2 FVKESK. This CDR3 contains 13 residues. Written as DNA, the CDR3 is TGTGCCAGCAGCCGGACGGTAGACTATGGCTACACCTTC. Amino acids: CASSRTVDYGYTF.

This chain uses TRBV7-8 with TRBJ2-5, with 7 bases aligning to TRBD2. The CDR3 is made up of 15 amino acids. The V gene end was trimmed by 8 bases and the J gene end by 5 bases; junction bases not matched to a gene: 14. Germline V gene data show CDR1 as SGHVS and CDR2 as FQNEAQ. CDR3 DNA: TGTGCCAGCTGCCCTAGAAGGGAGGGCAGGGAGACCCAGTACTTC. Residues: CASCPRREGRETQYF.

The chain joins TRBV3-1 (or the pseudogene TRBV3-2) to TRBJ1-5; D is unresolved. With 3 bases removed from V and 9 bases from J, the gap between germline ends came to 12 bases. The CDR3 loop spans 13 amino acids. The germline V gene encodes CDR1 LGHDT and CDR2 YNNKEL (reference sequence). CDR3 sequence: CASSHGGVPPQHF. DNA for the CDR3: TGTGCCAGCAGCCACGGAGGAGTGCCGCCCCAGCATTTT.

The V gene is TRBV19, the J gene TRBJ2-7; D remains ambiguous. V was trimmed by 0 bases and J by 3 bases, leaving 12 bases between them. Looked up from germline, CDR1 is LNHDA and CDR2 is SQIVND (reference sequence). CDR3 size: 15 residues. CDR3 sequence: CASSIEAVGIYEQYF. DNA of the CDR3: TGTGCCAGTAGTATAGAGGCAGTTGGGATCTACGAGCAGTACTTC.

This sequence joins TRBV12-5 and TRBJ2-3; D is unresolved. CDR3 length: 14 residues. Germline V gives CDR1 LGHNT, CDR2 FRNRAP. Trimming removed 1 base at V and 0 bases at J, with 5 bases between. CDR3 amino acids: CASGLGSSTDTQYF. Here the CDR3 DNA reads TGTGCTAGTGGTTTGGGCTCCAGCACAGATACGCAGTATTTT.

The chain has TRBV6-2 or TRBV6-3 and TRBJ2-4, with TRBD2 as a possible D gene (6 bases). Germline values: CDR1 MNHEY, CDR2 SVGEGT. V lost 6 bases and J 1 base, leaving 22 bases between the germline ends. This CDR3 is 18 amino acids long. The CDR3 bases are TGTGCCAGCAGACCTTCCGAAGGGCGGGGAGAGGCCAAAAACATTCAGTACTTC. Amino acid sequence: CASRPSEGRGEAKNIQYF.

The gene calls are TRBV9 and TRBJ1-2; D is uncertain. CDR3 length: 16 residues. V dropped 0 bases and J dropped 4 bases, with 16 bases sitting between them. Germline CDR1 SGDLS, CDR2 YYNGEE. The CDR3 protein is CASSVAERSGVYGYTF. CDR3 DNA sequence: TGTGCCAGCAGCGTAGCCGAACGGTCCGGTGTCTATGGCTACACCTTC.

This chain links TRBV29-1 with TRBJ2-1, with D perhaps TRBD2 (5 bases). The CDR3 is made up of 14 amino acids. Trimming removed 5 bases at V and 6 bases at J, with 17 bases between. Germline V CDR1 and CDR2: SQVTM, ANQGSEA. The CDR3 nucleotides read TGCAGCGTTTATGTAAGACTATTATCCAATGAGCAGTTCTTC. Translating gives CSVYVRLLSNEQFF.

This clone occurred a few times. This rearrangement joins TRBV10-3 to TRBJ1-2, with a possible D match to TRBD1 (6 bases). CDR1 ENHRY and CDR2 SYGVKD come from the germline V gene. V lost 6 bases, J lost 7 bases, and 15 bases lay in between. The CDR3 loop spans 13 amino acids. In DNA form, the CDR3 reads TGTGCCATCAGGGGGGGGCTCAGCGGTGGCTACACCTTC. It encodes CAIRGGLSGGYTF.

The chain recombines TRBV6-5 with TRBJ2-7; D perhaps matches TRBD1 (6 bases). The germline CDR1 and CDR2 sequences are MNHEY and SVGAGI. Deletions cut 5 bases from V and 0 bases from J, with 11 bases between. This CDR3 spans 14 amino acids. The chain's CDR3 is CASSTTGNSYEQYF. In DNA, the CDR3 is TGTGCCAGCAGTACGACAGGAAACTCCTACGAGCAGTACTTC.

The gene calls are TRBV4-3 and TRBJ1-2, with 9 bases matching TRBD1. The CDR3 is 18 residues long. The V and J ends lost 2 bases and 2 bases, in that order; junction bases with no gene match: 12. The germline gives CDR1 LGHNA, CDR2 YSLEER. The CDR3 DNA reads as TGCGCCAGCAGCCAAACGGGGCCCCCGACAGGGGGAAACTATGGCTACACCTTC. This gives the protein CASSQTGPPTGGNYGYTF.

The chain carries TRBV7-9 and TRBJ1-3, with 7 positions matching TRBD1. Germline V gene lookup returns CDR1 SEHNR and CDR2 FQNEAQ (reference sequence). The CDR3 is made up of 16 amino acids. V was pared by 4 bases and J by 2 bases, with 8 bases of the junction left unmatched. CDR3 amino acids: CASSSTGDSPGNTIYF. The CDR3 DNA follows: TGTGCCAGCAGCTCTACAGGGGACTCTCCTGGAAACACCATATATTTT.

J is TRBJ1-1 and V is TRBV27; maybe TRBD1 (6 bases). Germline CDR1 MNHEY, CDR2 SMNVEV (reference sequence). The CDR3 spans 14 residues. V lost 5 bases to trimming and J lost 4 bases, with 14 bases between them. The CDR3 spells CASSPIQGVTEAFF. CDR3 DNA: TGTGCCAGCAGTCCTATACAGGGAGTCACTGAAGCTTTCTTT.